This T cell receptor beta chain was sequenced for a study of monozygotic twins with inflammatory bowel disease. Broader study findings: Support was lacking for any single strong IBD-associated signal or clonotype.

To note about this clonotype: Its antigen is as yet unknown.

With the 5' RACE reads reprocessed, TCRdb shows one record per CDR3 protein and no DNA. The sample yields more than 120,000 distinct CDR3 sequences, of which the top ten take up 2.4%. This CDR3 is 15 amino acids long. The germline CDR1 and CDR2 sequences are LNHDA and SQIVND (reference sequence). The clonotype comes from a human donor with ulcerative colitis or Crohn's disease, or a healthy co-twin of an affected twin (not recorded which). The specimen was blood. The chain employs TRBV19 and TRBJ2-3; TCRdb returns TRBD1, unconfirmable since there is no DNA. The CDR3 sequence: CASAGHPLPTDTQYF.